The 15 T cell receptor beta chains given below trace back to one sample, sequenced in a study of blood T cells in healthy people across ages. Using a J-beta primer mix together with a sample-barcoded 5' primer, a second PCR was run for about 6 to 11 cycles. MiXCR, applied by TCRdb to the 5' RACE reads, yields one record per CDR3 protein. The top ten clones hold roughly 7% of a sample with about 1.4 million distinct CDR3 sequences, approximately 63% of them seen once. The sequenced sample consisted of blood. All receptors come from a man between 18 and 29 years old in good health.

V is TRBV9 and J is TRBJ2-1; TRBD2 might be the D (5 bases). The germline CDR1 and CDR2 sequences are SGDLS and YYNGEE. V lost 6 bases and J lost 2, with 15 bases in between. The CDR3 has 15 residues. CDR3 coding DNA: TGTGCCAGCACCCCCGGGGTCTCAGCCTACAATGAGCAGTTCTTC. It is translated as CASTPGVSAYNEQFF.

The J gene is TRBJ2-3, the V gene TRBV20-1, with TRBD1 matching over 8 bases. The CDR3 totals 14 residues. Germline lookup yields CDR1 DFQATT and CDR2 SNEGSKA (reference sequence). The ends lost 6 bases at V and 2 bases at J; junction bases unmatched: 7. In nucleotides, the CDR3 is TGCAGTGCACCCCGGACAGGGCCCACAGATACGCAGTATTTT. The encoded protein is CSAPRTGPTDTQYF.

This clonotype was detected a few times. The rearrangement uses TRBV29-1 and TRBJ1-2, with D hard to call. V lost 4 bases to trimming and J lost 4 bases, with 7 bases between them. Looked up from germline, CDR1 is SQVTM and CDR2 is ANQGSEA. The CDR3 is made up of 11 amino acids. The chain's CDR3 is CSVVVFYGYTF. CDR3 DNA sequence: TGCAGCGTTGTGGTGTTCTATGGCTACACCTTC.

This clonotype has just a few counts. The V gene is TRBV10-2, the J gene TRBJ2-3; 7 nucleotides agree with TRBD1. From germline, CDR1 is WSHSY and CDR2 SAAADI. Trimming took 7 bases from V and 4 from J; bases not matched to a gene: 8. The CDR3 covers 14 residues. CDR3 in DNA: TGCGCCAGCAAAGACAGGGCACCCCCAGATACGCAGTATTTT. It codes for CASKDRAPPDTQYF.

This clonotype was detected a few times. The genes are TRBV20-1 and TRBJ2-3; 14 bases are shared with TRBD2. The J segment lost 0 bases and the V segment lost 3 bases, leaving 5 bases of the junction unmatched. The CDR3 length is 17 residues. Germline CDR1 reads DFQATT; CDR2 reads SNEGSKA (reference sequence). The CDR3 nucleotides are TGCAGTGCTAGGGACAGACTAGCGGGGGGGAGCACAGATACGCAGTATTTT. Translating gives CSARDRLAGGSTDTQYF.

The V gene is TRBV2, the J gene TRBJ2-3; TRBD2 matches at 9 bases. This CDR3 contains 15 residues. Germline V lookup: CDR1 SNHLY, CDR2 FYNNEI. With V trimmed by 3 bases and J by 8 bases, 9 bases remained unmatched. This CDR3 reads CASSDGGGGAGTQYF. The CDR3 DNA follows: TGTGCCAGCAGTGATGGTGGCGGGGGGGCAGGTACGCAGTATTTT.

This clonotype showed up just a few times. The chain is built from TRBV29-1 and TRBJ1-2; unclear D gene. CDR1 and CDR2 (germline): SQVTM, ANQGSEA. This CDR3 is built from 14 residues. Between the trimmed V and J ends, which lost 1 base and 3 bases, there was a span of 12 bases. The CDR3, as DNA: TGCAGCGTTGAAGGCCCATGGGAAGACTATGGCTACACCTTC. It translates to CSVEGPWEDYGYTF.

This clonotype was seen just once. This sequence joins TRBV6-2 or TRBV6-3 and TRBJ1-5; the D gene is possibly TRBD1 (6 bases). Germline CDR1 is MNHEY and CDR2 is SVGEGT. The CDR3 extends over 16 amino acids. Between the trimmed V and J ends, which lost 2 bases and 5 bases, there was a span of 16 bases. The CDR3 loop is CASSYPDYAGDQPQHF. Written as DNA, the CDR3 is TGTGCCAGCAGTTACCCAGACTATGCAGGGGATCAGCCCCAGCATTTT.

This clonotype occurred once. The V gene is TRBV7-9, the J gene TRBJ2-6; D possibly matches TRBD1 or TRBD2 (5 bases each). Trimming took 5 bases from V and 0 from J, leaving 17 bases between them. Germline CDR1 is SEHNR and CDR2 is FQNEAQ (reference sequence). The CDR3 covers 18 residues. The CDR3 DNA is TGTGCCAGCAGCGTATATCGGGACCCAAGCTCTGGGGCCAACGTCCTGACTTTC. It encodes CASSVYRDPSSGANVLTF.

V is TRBV29-1 and J is TRBJ1-1; D call uncertain. This CDR3 has 13 amino acids. Germline V gene lookup returns CDR1 SQVTM and CDR2 ANQGSEA. The germline V and J ends were trimmed by 6 bases and 0 bases, with 11 bases remaining between them. CDR3 nucleotides: TGCAGCGTGATGGTACTACTGAACACTGAAGCTTTCTTT. Translated: CSVMVLLNTEAFF.

V is TRBV11-2 and J is TRBJ2-7; TRBD1 agrees at 7 bases. V lost 5 bases, J lost 3 bases, and 7 bases stayed unmatched. CDR1 and CDR2 (germline): SGHAT, FQNNGV. This CDR3 is built from 14 residues. Here the CDR3 DNA reads TGTGCCAGCAGCAGGGACAGACAGCACTACGAGCAGTACTTC. Protein sequence: CASSRDRQHYEQYF.

The rearrangement links TRBV27 to TRBJ2-5, with D perhaps being TRBD1 or TRBD2 (5 bases each). TRBJ2-7 explains the end of the DNA better; the J call may be wrong. This CDR3 is built from 14 residues. Looked up from germline, CDR1 is MNHEY and CDR2 is SMNVEV (reference sequence). The CDR3: CASMKTGTDYEQYF. The CDR3 nucleotides read TGTGCCAGCATGAAAACCGGGACCGATTACGAGCAGTACTTC.

This clonotype has only a few counts. The chain is built from TRBV28 and TRBJ2-1, with D perhaps TRBD1 (6 bases). Looked up from germline, CDR1 is MDHEN and CDR2 is SYDVKM. V lost 5 bases, J lost 7 bases, and 21 bases lay in between. The CDR3 covers 16 residues. Here the CDR3 DNA reads TGTGCCAGCAGTCCCCACTCACCCCGACAGGCGAATGAGCAGTTCTTC. Its translation: CASSPHSPRQANEQFF.

The J gene is TRBJ2-1, the V gene TRBV10-2; the D gene is possibly TRBD2 (5 bases). The CDR3 consists of 16 residues. Germline V CDR1 and CDR2: WSHSY, SAAADI. The V and J ends lost 5 bases and 5 bases respectively, with 19 bases between them. CDR3 coding DNA: TGCGCCAGCAGTACCAGGTACAGCCTGAGGGACAATGAGCAGTTCTTC. This encodes CASSTRYSLRDNEQFF.

The J gene is TRBJ2-1, the V gene TRBV12-3 or TRBV12-4; the match to TRBD2 covers 9 bases. This CDR3 is 14 amino acids long. V gave up 7 bases and J gave up 7 bases; unmatched junction bases: 8. The CDR3 bases are TGTGCCAGCATACCGGGACTAGCAGTGAATGAGCAGTTCTTC. Its protein product is CASIPGLAVNEQFF.